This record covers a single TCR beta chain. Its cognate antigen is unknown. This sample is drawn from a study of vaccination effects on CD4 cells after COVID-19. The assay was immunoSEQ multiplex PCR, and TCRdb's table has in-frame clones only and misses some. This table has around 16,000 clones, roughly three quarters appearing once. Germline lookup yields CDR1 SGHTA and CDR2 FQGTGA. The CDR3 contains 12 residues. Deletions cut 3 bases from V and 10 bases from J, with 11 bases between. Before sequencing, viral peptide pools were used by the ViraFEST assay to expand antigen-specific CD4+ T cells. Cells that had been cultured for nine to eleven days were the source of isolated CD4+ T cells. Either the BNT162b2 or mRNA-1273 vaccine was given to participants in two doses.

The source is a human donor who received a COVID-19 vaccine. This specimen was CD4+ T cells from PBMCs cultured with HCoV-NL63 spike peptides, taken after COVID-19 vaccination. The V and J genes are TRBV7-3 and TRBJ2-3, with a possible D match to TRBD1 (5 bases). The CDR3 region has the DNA TGTGCCAGCAGCTTCGAAAAGGGGCCGCAGTATTTT. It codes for CASSFEKGPQYF.